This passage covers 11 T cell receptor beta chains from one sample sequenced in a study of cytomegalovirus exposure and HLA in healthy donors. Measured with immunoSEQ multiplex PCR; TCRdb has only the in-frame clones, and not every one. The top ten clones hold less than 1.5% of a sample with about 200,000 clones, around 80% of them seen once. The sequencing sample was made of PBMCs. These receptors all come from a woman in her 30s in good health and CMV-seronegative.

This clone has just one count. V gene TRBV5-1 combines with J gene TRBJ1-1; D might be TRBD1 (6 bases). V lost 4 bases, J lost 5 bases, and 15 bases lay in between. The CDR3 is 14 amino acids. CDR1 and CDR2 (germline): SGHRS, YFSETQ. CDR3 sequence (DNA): TGCGCCAGCAGCCCGAGTGGGGGGGCGACTGAAGCTTTCTTT. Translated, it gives CASSPSGGATEAFF.

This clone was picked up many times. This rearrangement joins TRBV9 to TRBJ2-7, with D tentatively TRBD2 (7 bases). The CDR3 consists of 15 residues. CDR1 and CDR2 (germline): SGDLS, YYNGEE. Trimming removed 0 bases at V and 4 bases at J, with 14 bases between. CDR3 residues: CASSVAGGGGYEQYF. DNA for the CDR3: TGTGCCAGCAGCGTAGCTGGAGGGGGAGGGTACGAGCAGTACTTC.

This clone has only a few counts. CDR3 protein: CASSVVAGGVSYNEQFF. In nucleotides, the CDR3 is TGTGCCAGCAGCGTAGTAGCGGGGGGGGTCTCCTACAATGAGCAGTTCTTC. V is TRBV9 and J is TRBJ2-1; 11 nucleotides align to TRBD2. CDR1 and CDR2 (germline): SGDLS, YYNGEE. The CDR3 consists of 17 residues. V lost 0 bases and J lost 0; bases outside the gene matches: 2.

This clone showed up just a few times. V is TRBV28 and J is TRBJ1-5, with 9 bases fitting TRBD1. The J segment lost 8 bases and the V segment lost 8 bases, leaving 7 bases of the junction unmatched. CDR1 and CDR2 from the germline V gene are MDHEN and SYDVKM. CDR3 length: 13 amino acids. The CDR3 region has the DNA TGTGCCAGCCACCGACAGGGGGGAAAGCCCCAGCATTTT. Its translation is CASHRQGGKPQHF.

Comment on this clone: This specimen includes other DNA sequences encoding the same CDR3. In DNA, the CDR3 is TGCAGTGCGCGACAGTACAATGAGCAGTTCTTC. It codes for CSARQYNEQFF. The chain is built from TRBV20-1 and TRBJ2-1; D may be TRBD1 (5 bases). The CDR3 sequence is 11 residues long. Trimming took 6 bases from V and 4 from J, leaving 7 bases between them. Germline CDR1 is DFQATT and CDR2 is SNEGSKA (reference sequence).

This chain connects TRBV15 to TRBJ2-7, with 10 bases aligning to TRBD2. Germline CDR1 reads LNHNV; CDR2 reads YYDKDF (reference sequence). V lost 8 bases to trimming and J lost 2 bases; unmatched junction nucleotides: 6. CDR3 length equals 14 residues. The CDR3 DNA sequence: TGTGCCACCTTTCACAGCGGGAGGGCCTACGAGCAGTACTTC. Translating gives CATFHSGRAYEQYF.

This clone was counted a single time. The CDR3 loop reads CASSYLGTGSEKLFF. The CDR3 nucleotides read TGTGCCAGCAGTTACTTGGGGACAGGGAGTGAAAAACTGTTTTTT. The chain uses TRBV6-5 and TRBJ1-4; TRBD1 matches 9 bases. Germline-derived CDR1 and CDR2 are MNHEY and SVGAGI. J was trimmed by 7 bases and V by 1 base; bases with no gene match: 4. The CDR3 is made up of 15 amino acids.

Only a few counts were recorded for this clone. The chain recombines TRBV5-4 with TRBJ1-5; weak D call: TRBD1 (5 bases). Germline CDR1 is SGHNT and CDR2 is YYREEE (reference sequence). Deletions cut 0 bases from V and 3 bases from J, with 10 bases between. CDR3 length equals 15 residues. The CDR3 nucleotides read TGTGCCAGCAGCTTGGGGGGCGACTTCAATCAGCCCCAGCATTTT. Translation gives CASSLGGDFNQPQHF.

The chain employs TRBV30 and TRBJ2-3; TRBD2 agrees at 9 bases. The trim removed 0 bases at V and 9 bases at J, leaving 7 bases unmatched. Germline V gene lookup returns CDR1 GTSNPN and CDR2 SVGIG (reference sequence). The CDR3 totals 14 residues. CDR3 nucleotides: TGTGCCTGGAGTGTACTCGCGGGGGGGGGAACGCAGTATTTT. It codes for CAWSVLAGGGTQYF.

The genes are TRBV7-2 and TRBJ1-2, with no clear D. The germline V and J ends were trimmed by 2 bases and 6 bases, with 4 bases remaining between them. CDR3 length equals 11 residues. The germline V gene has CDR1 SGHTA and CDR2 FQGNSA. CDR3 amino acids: CASSLLDGYTF. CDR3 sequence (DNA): TGTGCCAGCAGCTTATTAGATGGCTACACCTTC.

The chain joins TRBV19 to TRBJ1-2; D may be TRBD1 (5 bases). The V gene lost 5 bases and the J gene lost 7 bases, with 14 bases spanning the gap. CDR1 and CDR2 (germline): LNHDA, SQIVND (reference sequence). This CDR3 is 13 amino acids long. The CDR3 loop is CASSVTDLGGYTF. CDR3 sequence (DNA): TGTGCCAGTAGTGTGACAGATTTGGGTGGCTACACCTTC.